What follows are 19 T cell receptor beta chains derived from one specimen sequenced in a study of blood T cell repertoires in COVID-19. Method: immunoSEQ multiplex PCR; TCRdb's copy keeps in-frame clones and lacks some. The table includes some 300,000 clones, approximately 84% detected once. Sequencing was performed on PBMCs or T cells enriched from blood (not recorded which). These receptors were taken from a woman between 25 and 40 years old who had recovered from COVID-19.

The rearrangement joins TRBV30 to TRBJ1-3; tentative D call: TRBD1 (6 bases). CDR3 length: 16 residues. In germline, CDR1 is GTSNPN, CDR2 SVGIG (reference sequence). Between the trimmed V and J ends, which lost 0 bases and 2 bases, there was a span of 14 bases. The CDR3 DNA reads as TGTGCCTGGAGTGTCTGGCGTGCAGGGGCTGGAAACACCATATATTTT. It specifies CAWSVWRAGAGNTIYF. Looking up the rest from reference TRBV30 and TRBJ1-3 gives the full variable domain: SQTIHQWPATLVQPVGSPLSLECTVEGTSNPNLYWYRQAAGRGLQLLFYSVGIGQISSEVPQNLSASRPQDRQFILSSKKLLLSDSGFYLCAWSVWRAGAGNTIYFGEGSWLTVV.

This chain joins TRBV7-9 and TRBJ1-6, with 7 bases fitting TRBD1. The CDR3 runs 15 residues. Per the germline V gene, CDR1 is SEHNR and CDR2 is FQNEAQ (reference sequence). The V gene end was trimmed by 8 bases and the J gene end by 7 bases; junction bases not matched to a gene: 11. For the CDR3, the DNA is TGTGCCAGCGCCTCAACAGGGGTGGGGAATTCACCCCTCCACTTT. Protein: CASASTGVGNSPLHF.

This clone was recorded only once. This chain uses TRBV2 with TRBJ1-2; 10 bases match TRBD1. Losses at the gene ends were 8 bases for V and 4 bases for J; bases not matched to a gene: 4. CDR3 size: 13 residues. The germline gives CDR1 SNHLY, CDR2 FYNNEI. The CDR3 region is CASGQGVGYGYTF. CDR3 in DNA: TGTGCCAGCGGACAGGGGGTCGGCTATGGCTACACCTTC. Full variable domain (outside the CDR3, taken from reference TRBV2 and TRBJ1-2): EPEVTQTPSHQVTQMGQEVILRCVPISNHLYFYWYRQILGQKVEFLVSFYNNEISEKSEIFDDQFSVERPDGSNFTLKIRSTKLEDSAMYFCASGQGVGYGYTFGSGTRLTVV.

On this clone itself: The sample holds other DNA sequences that translate to the same CDR3. This chain uses TRBV12-3 or TRBV12-4 with TRBJ2-7; D is ambiguous. The CDR3 extends over 11 amino acids. V was clipped by 5 bases and J by 0 bases, with 2 bases between them. CDR3 amino acids: CASSHSYEQYF. The DNA for the CDR3 is TGTGCCAGCAGTCACTCCTACGAGCAGTACTTC.

This chain connects TRBV28 to TRBJ2-6, with D maybe TRBD1 (5 bases). The CDR3 length is 15 residues. Germline CDR1 reads MDHEN; CDR2 reads SYDVKM. V dropped 4 bases and J dropped 2 bases, with 9 bases sitting between them. DNA for the CDR3: TGTGCCAGCAGTTCTTCAGGGACTGGGGCCAACGTCCTGACTTTC. Protein product: CASSSSGTGANVLTF.

The chain uses TRBV5-5 and TRBJ2-7; D ambiguous. Per the germline V gene, CDR1 is SGHKS and CDR2 is YYEKEE (reference sequence). V shed 4 bases and J shed 5 bases, with 16 bases lying between them. The CDR3 extends over 14 amino acids. CDR3: CASSRLLIVDEQYF. The CDR3 DNA follows: TGTGCCAGCAGCCGTCTACTTATCGTGGACGAGCAGTACTTC.

The V and J genes are TRBV5-4 and TRBJ2-7; 11 nucleotides line up with TRBD2. The V segment lost 1 base and the J segment 3 bases; nucleotides outside the gene matches: 6. CDR1 and CDR2 (germline): SGHNT, YYREEE (reference sequence). The CDR3 sequence is 16 residues long. The CDR3: CASSLRLAGRIYEQYF. CDR3 bases: TGTGCCAGCAGCTTGCGACTAGCGGGGAGAATCTACGAGCAGTACTTC.

This sequence joins TRBV5-4 and TRBJ1-1; 12 nucleotides agree with TRBD1. The CDR3 length is 19 residues. The V gene's germline CDR1 is SGHNT and CDR2 YYREEE (reference sequence). Trimming took 4 bases from V and 0 from J; bases not matched to a gene: 13. The CDR3: CASSGGQGALARLNTEAFF. In DNA, the CDR3 is TGTGCCAGCAGCGGGGGACAGGGGGCCCTTGCGCGTTTGAACACTGAAGCTTTCTTT.

The J gene is TRBJ2-5, the V gene TRBV15; 14 positions match TRBD2. The CDR3 has 16 amino acids. Looked up from germline, CDR1 is LNHNV and CDR2 is YYDKDF (reference sequence). J was trimmed by 7 bases and V by 8 bases; bases with no gene match: 12. The DNA of the CDR3 is TGTGCCACCTCAAAAGGACTAGCGGGGGGTTTTGGGACCCAGTACTTC. This codes for CATSKGLAGGFGTQYF.

The chain combines TRBV11-2 with TRBJ2-7; TRBD1 agrees at 7 bases. This CDR3 is 16 amino acids long. Germline assignment: CDR1 SGHAT and CDR2 FQNNGV. V was clipped by 1 base and J by 2 bases; unmatched bases: 8. The CDR3 nucleotides read TGTGCCAGCAGCTTAGCGCCGACAGGGACCGCCTACGAGCAGTACTTC. Its translation is CASSLAPTGTAYEQYF.

The chain links TRBV28 to TRBJ1-1, with D unclear. CDR1 is MDHEN and CDR2 is SYDVKM in the germline V gene. CDR3 length equals 14 residues. The V end was cut by 5 bases, the J end by 3 bases, with 13 bases between. CDR3 nucleotide sequence: TGTGCCAGCAGTCTGGGTGGGGAGGACACTGAAGCTTTCTTT. Its translation is CASSLGGEDTEAFF.

V usage is TRBV18 and J usage is TRBJ1-3; 8 bases agree with TRBD1. V shed 1 base and J 8 bases; nucleotides not matched to a gene: 7. The CDR3 loop spans 15 amino acids. CDR1 and CDR2 from the germline V gene are KGHSH and LQKENI. In nucleotides, the CDR3 is TGTGCCAGCTCACCACGCAGGGACAGGACTTACACCATATATTTT. Encoded protein: CASSPRRDRTYTIYF. Complete variable domain (other parts from reference TRBV18 and TRBJ1-3): NAGVMQNPRHLVRRRGQEARLRCSPMKGHSHVYWYRQLPEEGLKFMVYLQKENIIDESGMPKERFSAEFPKEGPSILRIQQVVRGDSAAYFCASSPRRDRTYTIYFGEGSWLTVV.

The rearrangement links TRBV27 to TRBJ2-1, with 9 bases identical to TRBD1. Germline-derived CDR1 and CDR2 are MNHEY and SMNVEV (reference sequence). The CDR3 loop spans 18 amino acids. The V and J ends lost 3 bases and 7 bases, in that order; junction bases with no gene match: 16. CDR3 bases: TGTGCCAGCAGTTTCATCTCGGCCGGGACAGGGCGTTGGAATGAGCAGTTCTTC. Translation: CASSFISAGTGRWNEQFF.

The chain couples TRBV12-3 or TRBV12-4 to TRBJ1-1; 7 positions agree with TRBD1. J was trimmed by 5 bases and V by 5 bases; bases with no gene match: 5. The CDR3 is 13 amino acids. The CDR3 coding sequence is TGTGCCAGCAGTCCGCAGACAGGGACTGAAGCTTTCTTT. This sequence encodes CASSPQTGTEAFF.

V gene TRBV28 combines with J gene TRBJ1-4; TRBD1 matches at 9 bases. With V trimmed by 5 bases and J by 8 bases, 9 bases remained unmatched. This CDR3 is built from 15 residues. Per the germline V gene, CDR1 is MDHEN and CDR2 is SYDVKM. The chain's CDR3 is CASSQGTGLGEKLFF. The CDR3 DNA reads TGTGCCAGCAGTCAAGGGACAGGGCTCGGGGAAAAACTGTTTTTT.

The CDR3 region has the DNA TGTGCCAGCAGTGGGACACGGACGGTGGGCTACACCTTC. This encodes CASSGTRTVGYTF. The J gene is TRBJ1-2, the V gene TRBV2, with D possibly being TRBD1 (5 bases). Germline loops: CDR1 SNHLY, CDR2 FYNNEI. This CDR3 is built from 13 residues. V was shortened by 4 bases and J by 8 bases, with 14 bases between the two germline ends.

In DNA form, the CDR3 reads TGTGCCAGCAGCTTAACACGTAGCAGGGGCTACGAGCAGTACTTC. Its protein product is CASSLTRSRGYEQYF. The rearrangement joins TRBV7-2 to TRBJ2-7; a weak D match, TRBD1 (6 bases). The CDR3 has 15 amino acids. Trimming took 2 bases from V and 3 from J, leaving 14 bases between them. Germline-derived CDR1 and CDR2 are SGHTA and FQGNSA.

The chain links TRBV7-2 to TRBJ1-5, with 8 bases matching TRBD1. CDR1 is SGHTA and CDR2 is FQGNSA in the germline V gene. This CDR3 spans 16 amino acids. With V trimmed by 3 bases and J by 4 bases, 8 bases remained unmatched. CDR3 amino acids: CASSFDGTGGNQPQHF. The CDR3 DNA follows: TGTGCCAGCAGCTTCGACGGGACAGGAGGGAATCAGCCCCAGCATTTT.

This chain uses TRBV7-9 with TRBJ1-3, with 8 bases aligning to TRBD1. This CDR3 comprises 14 residues. Trimming removed 5 bases from V and 4 bases from J; junction bases left unmatched: 4. Germline V gives CDR1 SEHNR, CDR2 FQNEAQ (reference sequence). The CDR3 region is CASSLDREGNTIYF. The CDR3 DNA reads TGTGCCAGCAGCCTGGACAGGGAAGGAAACACCATATATTTT.